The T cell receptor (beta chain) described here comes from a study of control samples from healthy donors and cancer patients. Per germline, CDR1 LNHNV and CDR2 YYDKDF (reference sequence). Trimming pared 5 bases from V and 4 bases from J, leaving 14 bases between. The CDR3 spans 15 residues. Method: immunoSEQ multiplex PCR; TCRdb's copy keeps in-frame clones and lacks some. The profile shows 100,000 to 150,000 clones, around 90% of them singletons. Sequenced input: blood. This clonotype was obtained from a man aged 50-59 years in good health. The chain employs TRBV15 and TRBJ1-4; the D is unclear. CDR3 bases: TGTGCCACCAGCCCTCGGACCGGCCGTAATGAAAAACTGTTTTTT. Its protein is CATSPRTGRNEKLFF.